The T cell receptor (beta chain) described here comes from a study of CD8 T cells in Susac syndrome. At the level of the study: Patients with Susac syndrome were therapy-naive, on corticosteroids, or on intravenous immunoglobulin alone at the time that blood was drawn. Study-level results: CD8+ clonal expansion in Susac was maximal in TEMRA cells and in active patients.

FACS was used to enrich TEMRA cells, whereas the CD8+ and CD4+ T cells were obtained by negative isolation. RNA, at roughly 0.5 to 1 ug, was reverse transcribed with random hexamers. TCRdb processed the immunoSEQ multiplex PCR reads anew with MiXCR; each CDR3 protein has one entry. The data contain about 120,000 distinct CDR3 sequences, roughly 94% of them singletons. The V segment lost 7 bases and the J segment 2 bases; nucleotides outside the gene matches: 7. This CDR3 has 14 amino acids. CDR1 is MNHEY, CDR2 SVGEGT, per germline. Points on this clonotype: Its antigen is unknown.

This chain connects TRBV6-2 or TRBV6-3 to TRBJ2-7, with 8 bases identical to TRBD1. Sequenced material: CD8+ T cells from PBMCs. This clonotype was sampled from a human donor with Susac syndrome. CDR3 residues: CASKDRGLTYEQYF. Written as DNA, the CDR3 is TGTGCCAGCAAAGACAGGGGACTTACCTACGAGCAGTACTTC.